These 29 T cell receptor beta chains originate from one sample sequenced in a study of control samples from healthy donors and cancer patients. Produced via immunoSEQ multiplex PCR; TCRdb's table is partial and in-frame only. The sample shows 110,000 to 150,000 clones, around 85% of them seen only once. Sequenced: blood. Receptors originate from a woman in her 30s in good health.

The genes are TRBV30 and TRBJ2-3, with no clear D. V lost 3 bases and J lost 6, with 7 bases in between. In germline, CDR1 is GTSNPN, CDR2 SVGIG (reference sequence). This CDR3 comprises 11 residues. CDR3 amino acids: CAWSLGDTQYF. CDR3 nucleotide sequence: TGTGCCTGGAGCTTGGGGGATACGCAGTATTTT. The full variable domain, in which reference TRBV30 and TRBJ2-3 provide the parts outside the CDR3, is SQTIHQWPATLVQPVGSPLSLECTVEGTSNPNLYWYRQAAGRGLQLLFYSVGIGQISSEVPQNLSASRPQDRQFILSSKKLLLSDSGFYLCAWSLGDTQYFGPGTRLTVL.

This clone was detected once. The V call is TRBV7-2, the J call TRBJ2-1, with D unresolved. The V end lost 3 bases, the J end lost 9 bases, and 12 bases lay between the germline ends. Germline V gene data show CDR1 as SGHTA and CDR2 as FQGNSA. CDR3 length equals 13 residues. CDR3 nucleotides: TGTGCCAGCAGCTTTCAGCGTTCAGGTGAGCAGTTCTTC. Translating gives CASSFQRSGEQFF. Drawing the rest from reference TRBV7-2 and TRBJ2-1, the complete variable domain is GAGVSQSPSNKVTEKGKDVELRCDPISGHTALYWYRQSLGQGLEFLIYFQGNSAPDKSGLPSDRFSAERTGGSVSTLTIQRTQQEDSAVYLCASSFQRSGEQFFGPGTRLTVL.

In nucleotides, the CDR3 is TGTGCCGCTACAGGGGGCACTGGGGCCAACGTCCTGACTTTC. Protein: CAATGGTGANVLTF. The genes are TRBV10-3 and TRBJ2-6; 9 bases are a match to TRBD1. This CDR3 region has 14 residues. The V gene end was trimmed by 11 bases and the J gene end by 2 bases; junction bases not matched to a gene: 4. Germline assignment: CDR1 ENHRY and CDR2 SYGVKD.

The chain recombines TRBV3-1 (or the pseudogene TRBV3-2) with TRBJ1-3; D is possibly TRBD1 (6 bases). The CDR3 is made up of 14 amino acids. The V end lost 10 bases, the J end lost 0 bases, and 13 bases lay between the germline ends. Germline V gene sequence: CDR1 LGHDT, CDR2 YNNKEL (reference sequence). CDR3 region: CAISEGVSGNTIYF. The CDR3 DNA reads as TGTGCCATCTCGGAGGGGGTCTCTGGAAACACCATATATTTT.

The rearrangement joins TRBV6-2 or TRBV6-3 to TRBJ2-2; TRBD2 agrees at 10 bases. The J segment lost 5 bases and the V segment lost 6 bases, leaving 15 bases of the junction unmatched. This CDR3 region has 18 residues. CDR1 is MNHEY and CDR2 is SVGEGT in the germline V gene. CDR3 amino acids: CASSWASGRERKTGELFF. The CDR3 bases are TGTGCCAGCAGCTGGGCAAGCGGGAGGGAGCGAAAAACCGGGGAGCTGTTTTTT.

This clone has just one count. The rearrangement links TRBV10-3 to TRBJ2-3; 12 positions agree with TRBD1. CDR3 length: 14 residues. V lost 8 bases, J lost 5 bases, and 5 bases stayed unmatched. CDR1 is ENHRY, CDR2 SYGVKD, per germline. The CDR3 reads CAIGGQGAVDTQYF. For the CDR3, the DNA is TGTGCCATCGGGGGACAGGGGGCCGTAGATACGCAGTATTTT.

The genes are TRBV20-1 and TRBJ2-1, with a tentative D call TRBD2 (5 bases). CDR1 and CDR2 (germline): DFQATT, SNEGSKA (reference sequence). Trimming cost V 3 bases and J 10 bases, with 7 bases left between them. The CDR3 contains 10 residues. The CDR3 protein is CSASPGEQFF. The CDR3, as DNA: TGCAGTGCTAGCCCGGGGGAGCAGTTCTTC.

This sequence joins TRBV30 and TRBJ2-1; TRBD2 matches 12 bases. V lost 7 bases and J lost 4; bases outside the gene matches: 11. Germline assignment: CDR1 GTSNPN and CDR2 SVGIG (reference sequence). This CDR3 is built from 16 residues. The CDR3 DNA follows: TGTGCCTTCCGATTGAAAGGACTAGCGGGATACAATGAGCAGTTCTTC. Translation: CAFRLKGLAGYNEQFF.

This clone appeared once. This chain uses TRBV7-9 with TRBJ2-1; 8 positions agree with TRBD2. The trim removed 4 bases at V and 0 bases at J, leaving 5 bases unmatched. CDR1 is SEHNR, CDR2 FQNEAQ, per germline (reference sequence). The CDR3 has 16 amino acids. Here the CDR3 DNA reads TGTGCCAGCAGCTCAGTAGCGGGGAGCTCCTACAATGAGCAGTTCTTC. Its translation is CASSSVAGSSYNEQFF.

The chain recombines TRBV7-9 with TRBJ2-5; 14 bases agree with TRBD2. V trimming: 5 bases; J trimming: 4 bases; junction bases outside the gene matches: 6. The CDR3 loop spans 16 amino acids. Germline V lookup: CDR1 SEHNR, CDR2 FQNEAQ (reference sequence). The CDR3, as DNA: TGTGCCAGCAGCGCATCGGGACTAGCGGGGGCAGAGACCCAGTACTTC. Translated, it gives CASSASGLAGAETQYF. Full variable domain (remainder filled in from reference TRBV7-9 and TRBJ2-5): DTGVSQNPRHKITKRGQNVTFRCDPISEHNRLYWYRQTLGQGPEFLTYFQNEAQLEKSRLLSDRFSAERPKGSFSTLEIQRTEQGDSAMYLCASSASGLAGAETQYFGPGTRLLVL.

This rearrangement joins TRBV3-1 (or the pseudogene TRBV3-2) to TRBJ1-5; no reliable D call. Germline V lookup: CDR1 LGHDT, CDR2 YNNKEL (reference sequence). The CDR3 loop spans 14 amino acids. Trimming took 2 bases from V and 6 from J, leaving 11 bases between them. DNA of the CDR3: TGTGCCAGCAGCCAAATACAGTCTGCTCAGCCCCAGCATTTT. Its protein is CASSQIQSAQPQHF.

This chain links TRBV24-1 with TRBJ2-7; TRBD1 agrees at 9 bases. J was trimmed by 9 bases and V by 9 bases; bases with no gene match: 8. Germline V gene lookup returns CDR1 KGHDR and CDR2 SFDVKD. The CDR3 loop spans 12 amino acids. The CDR3 sequence: CATGQTGGRQYF. The CDR3 DNA reads as TGTGCCACCGGCCAGACAGGGGGGAGGCAGTACTTC.

The V gene is TRBV19, the J gene TRBJ2-2; 7 bases align to TRBD1. V lost 5 bases and J lost 6; bases outside the gene matches: 6. Germline V gene lookup returns CDR1 LNHDA and CDR2 SQIVND (reference sequence). The CDR3 consists of 14 residues. The CDR3 nucleotides are TGTGCCAGTAGTTCACAGGGGAATTCCGGGGAGCTGTTTTTT. Its protein product is CASSSQGNSGELFF.

The chain employs TRBV27 and TRBJ2-7; 8 bases are a match to TRBD2. CDR1 and CDR2 (germline): MNHEY, SMNVEV (reference sequence). The CDR3 covers 14 residues. Trimming took 2 bases from V and 6 from J; bases not matched to a gene: 6. Written as DNA, the CDR3 is TGTGCCAGCAGTTTAAGCGGGAGCACCGCCGAGCAGTACTTC. Translated, it gives CASSLSGSTAEQYF.

The chain is built from TRBV7-2 and TRBJ2-7, with TRBD2 as a possible D gene (7 bases). Germline V gives CDR1 SGHTA, CDR2 FQGNSA. CDR3 size: 16 residues. With 6 bases removed from V and 0 bases from J, the gap between germline ends came to 18 bases. The chain's CDR3 is CASRRGGGASSYEQYF. The CDR3 bases are TGTGCCAGCAGGAGAGGGGGAGGGGCAAGCTCCTACGAGCAGTACTTC.

The CDR3 DNA follows: TGCGCCAGCAGCTCTGACGGGGTCAATCAGCCCCAGCATTTT. Amino acids: CASSSDGVNQPQHF. The genes are TRBV5-1 and TRBJ1-5; unclear D gene. V lost 3 bases and J 3 bases, leaving 10 bases between the germline ends. CDR1 is SGHRS and CDR2 is YFSETQ in the germline V gene. The CDR3 length is 14 residues.

The rearrangement uses TRBV30 and TRBJ1-1, with D hard to call. Trimming took off 1 base at V and 5 bases at J, with 11 bases between the two ends. The CDR3 is made up of 13 amino acids. Looked up from germline, CDR1 is GTSNPN and CDR2 is SVGIG (reference sequence). Written as DNA, the CDR3 is TGTGCCTGGAGTGATGCGCTGGGGACTGAAGCTTTCTTT. This translates into CAWSDALGTEAFF. Full variable domain (rest looked up from reference TRBV30 and TRBJ1-1): SQTIHQWPATLVQPVGSPLSLECTVEGTSNPNLYWYRQAAGRGLQLLFYSVGIGQISSEVPQNLSASRPQDRQFILSSKKLLLSDSGFYLCAWSDALGTEAFFGQGTRLTVV.

The J gene is TRBJ1-6, the V gene TRBV10-3, with unresolved D. V gave up 7 bases and J gave up 0 bases, with 16 bases separating them. Germline lookup yields CDR1 ENHRY and CDR2 SYGVKD. The CDR3 runs to 17 residues. The chain's CDR3 is CAINHRPRSSYNSPLHF. The CDR3 DNA follows: TGTGCCATCAACCATCGACCCAGGAGCTCCTATAATTCACCCCTCCACTTT.

J is TRBJ2-2 and V is TRBV7-2; no clear D. The V end lost 5 bases, the J end lost 0 bases, and 16 bases lay between the germline ends. The CDR3 spans 17 residues. Germline lookup yields CDR1 SGHTA and CDR2 FQGNSA. CDR3 bases: TGTGCCAGCAGCCCCTTCCGTGGCTTCCCGAACACCGGGGAGCTGTTTTTT. Residues: CASSPFRGFPNTGELFF.

The count of this clone is one. This chain links TRBV6-5 with TRBJ1-3; a weak D match, TRBD1 (5 bases). The CDR3 loop spans 15 amino acids. Germline V gene sequence: CDR1 MNHEY, CDR2 SVGAGI. With 4 bases removed from V and 5 bases from J, the gap between germline ends came to 15 bases. In DNA, the CDR3 is TGTGCCAGCAGTTCCGAGGGGCGCTCCAGAAACACCATATATTTT. Protein: CASSSEGRSRNTIYF.

V and J are TRBV10-2 and TRBJ2-1; unclear D gene. This CDR3 is 12 amino acids long. Germline CDR1 reads WSHSY; CDR2 reads SAAADI. The germline V and J ends were trimmed by 10 bases and 7 bases, with 14 bases remaining between them. CDR3 in DNA: TGCGCCACCCTGTTCATGGGGAATGAGCAGTTCTTC. Translation gives CATLFMGNEQFF.

V gene TRBV7-2 combines with J gene TRBJ2-3; D gene unclear. Germline assignment: CDR1 SGHTA and CDR2 FQGNSA. This CDR3 is 18 amino acids long. Deletions cut 2 bases from V and 2 bases from J, with 20 bases between. The CDR3 here is CASSLLGPAPDTTDTQYF. CDR3 coding DNA: TGTGCCAGCAGCTTATTAGGTCCAGCCCCCGACACCACAGATACGCAGTATTTT.

J is TRBJ2-1 and V is TRBV7-9, with 10 bases identical to TRBD1. From germline, CDR1 is SEHNR and CDR2 FQNEAQ (reference sequence). The CDR3 loop spans 16 amino acids. With 5 bases clipped from V and 9 bases from J, the junction kept 13 bases outside the gene matches. The CDR3 DNA reads TGTGCCAGCAGCCCGAACTCGGGACAGGGGTACGGTGAGCAGTTCTTC. Amino acids: CASSPNSGQGYGEQFF.

The chain has TRBV18 and TRBJ2-3, with D tentatively TRBD2 (5 bases). Trimming cost V 6 bases and J 6 bases, with 7 bases left between them. The germline CDR1 and CDR2 sequences are KGHSH and LQKENI. CDR3 length: 11 amino acids. CDR3 loop: CASSTGDTQYF. CDR3 bases: TGTGCCAGCTCCACGGGGGATACGCAGTATTTT.

CDR3 sequence reads: CASSAGGAGLNGYTF. In DNA form, the CDR3 reads TGTGCCAGCAGTGCAGGGGGCGCTGGGTTGAATGGCTACACCTTC. This chain uses TRBV6-4 with TRBJ1-2, with 8 bases matching TRBD1. Germline CDR1 MRHNA, CDR2 SNTAGT. Trimming removed 4 bases from V and 6 bases from J; junction bases left unmatched: 10. The CDR3 length is 15 residues.

This clone was seen once. As DNA, the CDR3 is TGTGCCAGCACCCCAGTCATTGGAAACACCATATATTTT. This encodes CASTPVIGNTIYF. The chain has TRBV4-2 and TRBJ1-3; no definite D call. V lost 7 bases and J 3 bases, leaving 10 bases between the germline ends. CDR3 length: 13 residues. The germline V gene has CDR1 LGHNA and CDR2 YNFKEQ.

The chain couples TRBV7-9 to TRBJ2-7; D gene ambiguous. The CDR3 is 15 residues long. Trimming took 6 bases from V and 3 from J, leaving 18 bases between them. Germline CDR1 reads SEHNR; CDR2 reads FQNEAQ (reference sequence). CDR3: CASSAPDGGFYEQYF. For the CDR3, the DNA is TGTGCCAGCAGTGCCCCGGACGGTGGGTTCTACGAGCAGTACTTC.

V gene TRBV28 combines with J gene TRBJ1-5, with 7 bases matching TRBD1. The V gene end was trimmed by 5 bases and the J gene end by 3 bases; junction bases not matched to a gene: 16. Germline values: CDR1 MDHEN, CDR2 SYDVKM. The CDR3 totals 18 residues. The CDR3 nucleotides are TGTGCCAGCAGTGCCCCCCGGGACAGATTCCCATACAATCAGCCCCAGCATTTT. This sequence encodes CASSAPRDRFPYNQPQHF.

V gene TRBV6-6 combines with J gene TRBJ1-2; 12 bases match TRBD1. The J segment lost 4 bases and the V segment lost 5 bases, leaving 17 bases of the junction unmatched. CDR3 length: 19 residues. The germline V gene has CDR1 MNHNY and CDR2 SVGAGI (reference sequence). The CDR3 protein is CASSQLGGTGGPLGYGYTF. The CDR3 DNA sequence: TGTGCCAGCAGTCAACTCGGGGGGACAGGGGGCCCTTTGGGCTATGGCTACACCTTC.